The 26 T cell receptor beta chains presented below share a single source sample, sequenced in a study of metastatic and nonmetastatic thyroid tumors. All patients reached thyroid surgery having received no treatment beforehand. Using MiXCR, TCRdb re-called clones from the PCR reads. The sample consists of under 75,000 clones, 18% of them appearing once. Sequenced sample: blood. The receptors come from a female donor with papillary thyroid cancer or a benign thyroid nodule (not recorded which). Some clones in this sample may be carry-over from other donors' samples.

The V gene is TRBV11-2, the J gene TRBJ2-7; weak D call: TRBD1 (6 bases). V dropped 4 bases and J dropped 3 bases, with 16 bases sitting between them. This CDR3 is built from 15 residues. From germline, CDR1 is SGHAT and CDR2 FQNNGV. CDR3 in amino acids: CASSYLRDTDYEQYF. The CDR3 bases are TGTGCCAGCAGCTACCTTCGGGACACCGACTACGAGCAGTACTTC.

The chain recombines TRBV11-1 with TRBJ2-7; D may be TRBD1 (5 bases). Per the germline V gene, CDR1 is SGHAT and CDR2 is FQDESV (reference sequence). This CDR3 region has 15 residues. Between the trimmed V and J ends, which lost 3 bases and 3 bases, there was a span of 15 bases. CDR3 in DNA: TGTGCCAGCAGCTTTCAGGGTTGGTCATTCTACGAGCAGTACTTC. Its protein is CASSFQGWSFYEQYF.

This clone showed up many times. The J gene is TRBJ1-6, the V gene TRBV10-1; D gene ambiguous. The CDR3 contains 14 residues. V lost 7 bases and J 1 base, leaving 8 bases between the germline ends. CDR1 is WNHNN and CDR2 is SYGVQD in the germline V gene (reference sequence). In DNA form, the CDR3 reads TGCGCCAGCATCGGAGGGTCCTATAATTCACCCCTCCACTTT. It yields the protein CASIGGSYNSPLHF.

The chain combines TRBV5-4 with TRBJ1-2, with D uncertain. Trimming cost V 2 bases and J 0 bases, with 8 bases left between them. Germline V CDR1 and CDR2: SGHNT, YYREEE (reference sequence). The CDR3 has 14 residues. The CDR3 reads CASSFRSANYGYTF. For the CDR3, the DNA is TGTGCCAGCAGCTTTCGCTCCGCTAACTATGGCTACACCTTC.

This clone was found many times. The V call is TRBV30, the J call TRBJ1-4, with D unresolved. V dropped 1 base and J dropped 4 bases, with 10 bases sitting between them. This CDR3 spans 14 amino acids. Germline loops: CDR1 GTSNPN, CDR2 SVGIG (reference sequence). DNA for the CDR3: TGTGCCTGGAGTGCCACCGGGATTAATGAAAAACTGTTTTTT. This encodes CAWSATGINEKLFF.

Many counts were recorded for this clone. This rearrangement joins TRBV6-1 to TRBJ1-5; TRBD1 agrees at 11 bases. Trimming took 5 bases from V and 4 from J; bases not matched to a gene: 4. The CDR3 consists of 15 residues. Germline values: CDR1 MNHNS, CDR2 SASEGT. This chain's CDR3 is CASSQGTGGNQPQHF. The CDR3 bases are TGTGCCAGCAGTCAAGGGACAGGGGGAAATCAGCCCCAGCATTTT.

This chain joins TRBV28 and TRBJ2-7; the D gene is possibly TRBD2 (6 bases). This CDR3 contains 16 residues. V was pared by 7 bases and J by 3 bases, with 22 bases between. Germline V gives CDR1 MDHEN, CDR2 SYDVKM. This CDR3 reads CASKTRRIQHGYEQYF. The CDR3 DNA sequence: TGTGCCAGCAAGACTAGGAGAATACAACACGGCTACGAGCAGTACTTC.

Many counts were recorded for this clone. The chain recombines TRBV6-1 with TRBJ2-1, with 11 bases matching TRBD1. The CDR3 extends over 13 amino acids. Germline V lookup: CDR1 MNHNS, CDR2 SASEGT. V gave up 8 bases and J gave up 5 bases; unmatched junction bases: 2. CDR3 sequence reads: CASRDRGNNEQFF. The CDR3 coding sequence is TGTGCCAGCCGGGACAGGGGGAACAATGAGCAGTTCTTC.

This clone appeared many times. V and J are TRBV20-1 and TRBJ2-2, with TRBD1 matching over 8 bases. V lost 4 bases, J lost 6 bases, and 7 bases stayed unmatched. CDR3 size: 14 residues. Germline values: CDR1 DFQATT, CDR2 SNEGSKA (reference sequence). CDR3 sequence (DNA): TGCAGTGCTATACAGTGGGACAGGTCCGGGGAGCTGTTTTTT. This encodes CSAIQWDRSGELFF.

This clone was picked up many times. The genes are TRBV20-1 and TRBJ2-3; 10 nucleotides line up with TRBD2. Germline CDR1 and CDR2: DFQATT and SNEGSKA (reference sequence). The CDR3 is made up of 15 amino acids. V trimming: 7 bases; J trimming: 0 bases; junction bases outside the gene matches: 7. The CDR3 protein is CSGVATSGSTDTQYF. Written as DNA, the CDR3 is TGCAGTGGGGTCGCGACTAGCGGGAGCACAGATACGCAGTATTTT.

This clone was seen at least ten times. The chain employs TRBV6-5 and TRBJ1-2, with no clear D. The CDR3 has 14 residues. Trimming shortened V by 2 bases and J by 4 bases, and 11 bases separated the two germline ends. CDR1 and CDR2 from the germline V gene are MNHEY and SVGAGI. This CDR3 reads CASSYAPEGYGYTF. CDR3 nucleotide sequence: TGTGCCAGCAGTTACGCCCCTGAGGGCTATGGCTACACCTTC.

The V call is TRBV7-3, the J call TRBJ2-5, with 8 bases that match TRBD1. The CDR3 covers 15 residues. Germline CDR1 SGHTA, CDR2 FQGTGA. The V segment lost 5 bases and the J segment 2 bases; nucleotides outside the gene matches: 7. CDR3 bases: TGTGCCAGCAGCCTCGGGACAGGACAGCAAGAGACCCAGTACTTC. It is translated as CASSLGTGQQETQYF.

This clone was detected only a few times. The chain is built from TRBV6-1 and TRBJ1-2; TRBD1 matches at 9 bases. With V trimmed by 6 bases and J by 2 bases, 7 bases remained unmatched. CDR1 and CDR2 (germline): MNHNS, SASEGT. CDR3 size: 15 residues. The CDR3, as DNA: TGTGCCAGCAGGGGTAAAGGGACAGGGAACTATGGCTACACCTTC. It codes for CASRGKGTGNYGYTF.

The chain recombines TRBV10-3 with TRBJ2-3; D possibly corresponds to TRBD2 (6 bases). Trimming took off 3 bases at V and 1 base at J, with 8 bases between the two ends. CDR1 is ENHRY and CDR2 is SYGVKD in the germline V gene. There are 14 residues in the CDR3. CDR3 residues: CAISDKRGTDTQYF. The CDR3 DNA reads as TGTGCCATCAGTGACAAGCGGGGCACAGATACGCAGTATTTT.

This clone was found many times. The CDR3 loop is CASSDSGGTDEQFF. CDR3 coding DNA: TGTGCCAGCAGTGATAGCGGGGGTACGGATGAGCAGTTCTTC. This chain joins TRBV2 and TRBJ2-1; 9 nucleotides agree with TRBD2. The CDR3 is 14 amino acids. With 3 bases clipped from V and 8 bases from J, the junction kept 5 bases outside the gene matches. Per the germline V gene, CDR1 is SNHLY and CDR2 is FYNNEI.

This clone was observed at least ten times. The J gene is TRBJ2-7, the V gene TRBV19, with D perhaps matching TRBD1 or TRBD2 (5 bases each). The CDR3 spans 14 residues. In germline, CDR1 is LNHDA, CDR2 SQIVND (reference sequence). The V end was cut by 1 base, the J end by 2 bases, with 9 bases between. DNA for the CDR3: TGTGCCAGTAGTATAGCGGGGCAGGCCTACGAGCAGTACTTC. Translation gives CASSIAGQAYEQYF.

This clone was seen repeatedly, ten times or more. A read error may produce the germline difference seen at one junction end. The rearrangement links TRBV3-1 to TRBJ2-1, with a possible D match to TRBD1 (5 bases). Germline loops: CDR1 LGHDT, CDR2 YNNKEL (reference sequence). The CDR3 has 14 amino acids. The CDR3 DNA reads TGTGCCAGCGGCCAGGGTATCTCCTACAATGAGCAGTTCTTC. This translates into CASGQGISYNEQFF.

This clone appeared many times. V and J are TRBV15 and TRBJ2-7; D is unresolved. Trimming left V 2 bases short and J 2 bases short, with 7 bases between. Germline V CDR1 and CDR2: LNHNV, YYDKDF (reference sequence). This CDR3 is built from 13 residues. The CDR3 DNA follows: TGTGCCACCAGCAGAAACCGGGCCTACGAGCAGTACTTC. Its protein product is CATSRNRAYEQYF.

In this sample, this clone turned up a few times. Distinct nucleotide sequences in the sample also encode this CDR3. The genes are TRBV29-1 and TRBJ1-3; D ambiguous. The CDR3 contains 13 residues. Germline V gene lookup returns CDR1 SQVTM and CDR2 ANQGSEA. Trimming pared 4 bases from V and 0 bases from J, leaving 7 bases between. The CDR3 loop is CSVGSSSGNTIYF. The CDR3 coding sequence is TGCAGCGTTGGTTCCAGCTCTGGAAACACCATATATTTT.

This clone was found many times. The chain has TRBV7-9 and TRBJ1-2; D unresolved. The CDR3 length is 12 residues. V was pared by 1 base and J by 8 bases, with 8 bases between. Germline CDR1 is SEHNR and CDR2 is FQNEAQ (reference sequence). In DNA form, the CDR3 reads TGTGCCAGCAGCTTAGAGGAAGCCGGCTACACCTTC. This gives the protein CASSLEEAGYTF.

This clone was found many times. The V and J genes are TRBV6-5 and TRBJ1-1; D not certain. V dropped 0 bases and J dropped 2 bases, with 7 bases sitting between them. Germline CDR1 reads MNHEY; CDR2 reads SVGAGI. The CDR3 has 14 amino acids. The CDR3 is CASSYSGYNTEAFF. CDR3 bases: TGTGCCAGCAGTTACTCCGGTTATAACACTGAAGCTTTCTTT.

This clone was detected ten times or more. Other DNA sequences from this sample encode an identical CDR3 as well. This rearrangement joins TRBV4-1 to TRBJ2-3; D is undetermined. The CDR3 spans 12 residues. V lost 3 bases, J lost 6 bases, and 7 bases lay in between. CDR1 is MGHRA, CDR2 YSYEKL, per germline. The CDR3 is CASSQAGDTQYF. Here the CDR3 DNA reads TGCGCCAGCAGCCAGGCCGGGGATACGCAGTATTTT.

Regarding this clone: The junction does not match germline at one end; this may be a read error. V gene TRBV15 combines with J gene TRBJ1-5; no clear D gene. The CDR3 has 13 residues. Germline V lookup: CDR1 LNHNV, CDR2 YYDKDF (reference sequence). DNA of the CDR3: TGCGCCACCATCAGTGATGAAGACGCAGCCCAGCATTTT. Translation gives CATISDEDAAQHF.

The chain couples TRBV9 to TRBJ2-1; 7 bases map to TRBD2. Germline loops: CDR1 SGDLS, CDR2 YYNGEE. The length of the CDR3 is 15 residues. Germline trimming cut 1 base from V and 9 bases from J; bases unmatched to any gene: 10. CDR3 bases: TGTGCCAGCAGCGTATCCGGTAGCGGGTCGTTTGAGCAGTTCTTC. Amino acid sequence: CASSVSGSGSFEQFF.

The chain links TRBV6-4 to TRBJ2-2; no clear D. Deletions cut 0 bases from V and 5 bases from J, with 4 bases between. The germline CDR1 and CDR2 sequences are MRHNA and SNTAGT. CDR3 length equals 13 residues. CDR3 amino acids: CASSDSTTGELFF. The CDR3 region has the DNA TGTGCCAGCAGTGACTCGACTACCGGGGAGCTGTTTTTT.

This clone was picked up many times. The chain uses TRBV20-1 and TRBJ1-1; 7 bases fit TRBD1. J was trimmed by 8 bases and V by 0 bases; bases with no gene match: 3. Per germline, CDR1 DFQATT and CDR2 SNEGSKA (reference sequence). This CDR3 contains 12 residues. CDR3 bases: TGCAGTGCTAGAGAGGGACAGCGCGAAGCTTTCTTT. It yields the protein CSAREGQREAFF.